Below are 21 T cell receptor beta chains sequenced from a single sample in a study of T cell changes during pregnancy in multiple sclerosis (dated by TCRdb to the late 2010s). Libraries were built with the immunoSEQ multiplex PCR assay. The clones in this table, taken by TCRdb from immuneACCESS, are in-frame only. Not every clone is retained; where verified, under half of the shortfall comes from an unresolved V gene, and the cause of the rest is unknown. This sample comprises tens of thousands of clones, roughly nine tenths of them detected only once. The ten top clones hold roughly 5% of the sample. Sequencing was performed on CD8+ T cells from peripheral blood mononuclear cells, taken before pregnancy. Source of these receptors: a female donor with multiple sclerosis, enrolled in a pregnancy study.

The rearrangement uses TRBV30 and TRBJ2-7; 8 bases line up with TRBD1. Trimming at V came to 1 base and at J to 6 bases, leaving 14 bases not matched to a gene. Per the germline V gene, CDR1 is GTSNPN and CDR2 is SVGIG (reference sequence). The CDR3 is 16 residues long. As DNA, the CDR3 is TGTGCCTGGAGTGCCCCCTCGGGCAGGGGGCCCGGCGAGCAGTACTTC. Its translation is CAWSAPSGRGPGEQYF. Full variable domain (missing parts from reference TRBV30 and TRBJ2-7): SQTIHQWPATLVQPVGSPLSLECTVEGTSNPNLYWYRQAAGRGLQLLFYSVGIGQISSEVPQNLSASRPQDRQFILSSKKLLLSDSGFYLCAWSAPSGRGPGEQYFGPGTRLTVT.

The chain has TRBV10-3 and TRBJ2-5; TRBD1 aligns across 8 bases. V lost 3 bases and J lost 5; bases outside the gene matches: 8. The germline CDR1 and CDR2 sequences are ENHRY and SYGVKD. The length of the CDR3 is 15 residues. CDR3: CAISDGTGQGETQYF. The CDR3 DNA reads as TGTGCCATCAGTGACGGGACAGGTCAAGGGGAGACCCAGTACTTC.

This chain connects TRBV9 to TRBJ1-4; D perhaps matches TRBD1 (6 bases). V was clipped by 3 bases and J by 3 bases, with 12 bases between them. The CDR3 loop spans 15 amino acids. In germline, CDR1 is SGDLS, CDR2 YYNGEE. The CDR3 loop reads CASSAGGAPNEKLFF. The CDR3 DNA sequence: TGTGCCAGCAGCGCGGGGGGGGCTCCTAATGAAAAACTGTTTTTT.

V and J are TRBV2 and TRBJ2-7; TRBD1 matches at 7 bases. The CDR3 is 14 residues long. Germline CDR1 SNHLY, CDR2 FYNNEI. After removal of 6 bases from V and 2 bases from J, the junction contained 7 bases not matched to a gene. The CDR3 nucleotides are TGTGCCAGCAGGGCCACAGGGGCCGCCTACGAGCAGTACTTC. The encoded protein is CASRATGAAYEQYF.

V and J are TRBV9 and TRBJ2-1; weak D call: TRBD1 (6 bases). The CDR3 is 17 amino acids. Trimming took off 4 bases at V and 4 bases at J, with 21 bases between the two ends. The germline gives CDR1 SGDLS, CDR2 YYNGEE. The CDR3 is CASSNEGRTAAYNEQFF. The CDR3 region has the DNA TGTGCCAGCAGCAACGAAGGTCGGACAGCAGCGTACAATGAGCAGTTCTTC.

The gene calls are TRBV6-6 and TRBJ2-2; no reliable D call. CDR3 length: 16 amino acids. Germline CDR1 is MNHNY and CDR2 is SVGAGI (reference sequence). V dropped 7 bases and J dropped 0 bases, with 15 bases sitting between them. CDR3 loop: CASMVGVSPNTGELFF. The CDR3 coding sequence is TGTGCCAGCATGGTTGGAGTTTCCCCGAACACCGGGGAGCTGTTTTTT.

This chain links TRBV20-1 with TRBJ2-7; possible D gene TRBD1, 5 bases. The CDR3 runs 11 residues. CDR1 and CDR2 from the germline V gene are DFQATT and SNEGSKA (reference sequence). Trimming stripped 6 bases from V and 3 bases from J, with 9 bases between. The CDR3 sequence is CSAPTGYEQYF. CDR3 sequence (DNA): TGCAGTGCGCCAACAGGCTACGAGCAGTACTTC.

This clone was counted only a few times. The genes are TRBV29-1 and TRBJ2-1, with D maybe TRBD2 (6 bases). CDR3 length: 13 residues. Germline CDR1 reads SQVTM; CDR2 reads ANQGSEA. Trimming left V 3 bases short and J 3 bases short, with 9 bases between. As DNA, the CDR3 is TGCAGCGTTGACAACGGGGGCTACAATGAGCAGTTCTTC. Amino acid sequence: CSVDNGGYNEQFF.

This clone has a single count. The rearrangement uses TRBV4-1 and TRBJ2-1; 12 bases fit TRBD2. Looked up from germline, CDR1 is MGHRA and CDR2 is YSYEKL. The length of the CDR3 is 14 residues. V lost 6 bases to trimming and J lost 6 bases; unmatched junction nucleotides: 3. The CDR3 here is CASSTSGGSNEQFF. CDR3 sequence (DNA): TGCGCCAGCAGTACTAGCGGGGGGTCCAATGAGCAGTTCTTC.

The rearrangement links TRBV5-4 to TRBJ2-7; 10 nucleotides agree with TRBD1. CDR3 length: 13 amino acids. Germline CDR1 is SGHNT and CDR2 is YYREEE (reference sequence). V lost 9 bases and J lost 5; bases outside the gene matches: 8. The CDR3 sequence: CATRAGQGNEQYF. The CDR3 nucleotides are TGTGCCACCAGGGCGGGACAGGGGAACGAGCAGTACTTC.

The chain links TRBV9 to TRBJ2-7; possibly TRBD2 for D (7 bases). The CDR3 has 17 amino acids. Germline-derived CDR1 and CDR2 are SGDLS and YYNGEE. V was cut by 1 base and J by 1 base, with 18 bases left in between. CDR3 amino acids: CASSVRGGSDGSYEQYF. CDR3 sequence (DNA): TGTGCCAGCAGCGTAAGGGGGGGATCGGATGGTTCCTACGAGCAGTACTTC. Complete variable domain (other parts from reference TRBV9 and TRBJ2-7): DSGVTQTPKHLITATGQRVTLRCSPRSGDLSVYWYQQSLDQGLQFLIQYYNGEERAKGNILERFSAQQFPDLHSELNLSSLELGDSALYFCASSVRGGSDGSYEQYFGPGTRLTVT.

J is TRBJ2-7 and V is TRBV7-3, with TRBD1 matching 9 bases. Trimming took 6 bases from V and 4 from J; bases not matched to a gene: 4. Germline values: CDR1 SGHTA, CDR2 FQGTGA. The CDR3 covers 13 residues. CDR3 bases: TGTGCCAGCAGGTCCGGGACAGGGTACGAGCAGTACTTC. Translated: CASRSGTGYEQYF.

The V and J genes are TRBV7-6 and TRBJ2-3, with TRBD2 matching 11 bases. CDR3 size: 14 residues. The V segment lost 5 bases and the J segment 5 bases; nucleotides outside the gene matches: 3. The V gene's germline CDR1 is SGHVS and CDR2 FNYEAQ. The CDR3, as DNA: TGTGCCAGCAGCCCTAGCGGGGGGCAAGATACGCAGTATTTT. As protein: CASSPSGGQDTQYF.

CDR3 sequence (DNA): TGTGCCAGCAGCGGGAGGGAGGGCAGCTACTCCTACAATGAGCAGTTCTTC. Translating gives CASSGREGSYSYNEQFF. This chain uses TRBV9 with TRBJ2-1, with TRBD2 matching 7 bases. Trimming removed 3 bases from V and 0 bases from J; junction bases left unmatched: 9. The CDR3 has 17 amino acids. Germline CDR1 and CDR2: SGDLS and YYNGEE. Combining the CDR3 with reference TRBV9 and TRBJ2-1 gives the whole variable domain DSGVTQTPKHLITATGQRVTLRCSPRSGDLSVYWYQQSLDQGLQFLIQYYNGEERAKGNILERFSAQQFPDLHSELNLSSLELGDSALYFCASSGREGSYSYNEQFFGPGTRLTVL.

The V call is TRBV7-6, the J call TRBJ1-1, with D hard to call. This CDR3 contains 14 residues. The germline V gene encodes CDR1 SGHVS and CDR2 FNYEAQ. Trimming pared 6 bases from V and 4 bases from J, leaving 15 bases between. In DNA, the CDR3 is TGTGCCAGCAGAGTTACCCCTGCGAGCACTGAAGCTTTCTTT. Its translation is CASRVTPASTEAFF.

V gene TRBV5-6 combines with J gene TRBJ1-2; D might be TRBD1 (5 bases). The CDR3 spans 14 residues. Germline-derived CDR1 and CDR2 are SGHDT and YYEEEE. V lost 0 bases to trimming and J lost 1 base, with 7 bases between them. CDR3 residues: CASSLAGINYGYTF. CDR3 DNA sequence: TGTGCCAGCAGCTTGGCAGGGATTAACTATGGCTACACCTTC.

The chain has TRBV2 and TRBJ2-5; TRBD2 aligns across 7 bases. After removal of 4 bases from V and 2 bases from J, the junction contained 4 bases not matched to a gene. Germline V gene lookup returns CDR1 SNHLY and CDR2 FYNNEI. This CDR3 has 14 amino acids. CDR3 sequence reads: CASSVPAGQETQYF. The CDR3 bases are TGTGCCAGCAGTGTCCCAGCGGGGCAAGAGACCCAGTACTTC.

This rearrangement joins TRBV7-3 to TRBJ1-1; TRBD1 might be the D (5 bases). The V gene lost 3 bases and the J gene lost 7 bases, with 12 bases spanning the gap. Germline CDR1 reads SGHTA; CDR2 reads FQGTGA. The CDR3 extends over 13 amino acids. For the CDR3, the DNA is TGTGCCAGCAGCTTCGGGGGACTCAATGAAGCTTTCTTT. This gives the protein CASSFGGLNEAFF.

The genes are TRBV6-1 and TRBJ1-2, with D possibly matching TRBD1 (6 bases). Per the germline V gene, CDR1 is MNHNS and CDR2 is SASEGT. CDR3 length: 14 amino acids. V shed 8 bases and J shed 5 bases, with 18 bases lying between them. For the CDR3, the DNA is TGTGCCAGCGGACCACAGGGAGTTAATTATGGCTACACCTTC. Encoded protein: CASGPQGVNYGYTF.

This chain connects TRBV11-2 to TRBJ2-3, with 7 bases aligning to TRBD2. V was clipped by 5 bases and J by 7 bases; unmatched bases: 12. CDR1 and CDR2 (germline): SGHAT, FQNNGV. There are 15 residues in the CDR3. CDR3 coding DNA: TGTGCCAGCAGCCTCGGGACGGGGGAGGGAAATACGCAGTATTTT. It is translated as CASSLGTGEGNTQYF.

This chain joins TRBV12-5 and TRBJ2-2, with 8 bases that match TRBD1. This CDR3 has 18 residues. Per the germline V gene, CDR1 is LGHNT and CDR2 is FRNRAP. Germline trimming cut 7 bases from V and 3 bases from J; bases unmatched to any gene: 16. The CDR3 DNA is TGTGCTAGTGACGTCGGACAGGGCCTCCTTTGGGACACCGGGGAGCTGTTTTTT. Protein: CASDVGQGLLWDTGELFF.